The sequence of this T cell receptor beta chain was determined in a study of cytomegalovirus exposure and HLA in healthy donors. Study at large: Tens of millions of unique TCR sequences came from HLA-typed donors in an early release. Whole-study results and caveats: Productive rates of about 90% or about 30% were seen for most TCR beta V segments in an earlier analysis. In vitro, a few CMV-associated chains proved specific for CMV antigens. The authors excluded some V segments, including TRBV6-2 and TRBV6-3, as indistinguishable.

As regards this clone: What it binds is not known.

V was clipped by 3 bases and J by 9 bases; unmatched bases: 4. From germline, CDR1 is GTSNPN and CDR2 SVGIG (reference sequence). This CDR3 has 14 amino acids. With 60 Vbeta and 13 Jbeta primers, the PCR was carried out. Sequencing used immunoSEQ multiplex PCR; TCRdb keeps in-frame clones, though not all of them. The sample shows roughly 75,000 clones, and 4% to 6% sits with its ten largest clones. This receptor was identified in a man aged 35 to 55 in good health and CMV-seronegative. The specimen was PBMCs. The chain couples TRBV30 to TRBJ2-1; 14 bases are a match to TRBD2. Written as DNA, the CDR3 is TGTGCCTGGAGGACTAGCGGGAGGGCTCCTGAGCAGTTCTTC. It encodes CAWRTSGRAPEQFF.